The clone carrying this TCR beta chain was recorded a few times. A much larger clonotype is one base distant, so this may be a read error. The source of the sample is a study of T cells in Graves' hyperthyroidism and ophthalmopathy. Study summary: Sampling of peripheral blood happened at initial diagnosis, prior to any treatment.

Germline V gene data show CDR1 as MNHNS and CDR2 as SASEGT. The CDR3 has 12 amino acids. Trimming pared 6 bases from V and 3 bases from J, leaving 8 bases between. Amplification of TCR beta CDR3 regions used RNA as the template. Using the HTBI primer set, a first-round RT-PCR was run on the TCR CDR3. TCRdb re-derived calls from the multiplex PCR reads in MiXCR, one entry per CDR3 protein. The top ten clones hold about a quarter of a sample with 470,000 or so distinct CDR3 sequences, around 21% of them seen once. This chain links TRBV6-1 with TRBJ1-2, with D unresolved. The source of this sequence is a man aged 18 to 29 with Graves' hyperthyroidism. Material for sequencing was blood. CDR3 sequence reads: CASRQVYYGYTF. CDR3 nucleotide sequence: TGTGCCAGCAGGCAGGTGTACTATGGCTACACCTTC.